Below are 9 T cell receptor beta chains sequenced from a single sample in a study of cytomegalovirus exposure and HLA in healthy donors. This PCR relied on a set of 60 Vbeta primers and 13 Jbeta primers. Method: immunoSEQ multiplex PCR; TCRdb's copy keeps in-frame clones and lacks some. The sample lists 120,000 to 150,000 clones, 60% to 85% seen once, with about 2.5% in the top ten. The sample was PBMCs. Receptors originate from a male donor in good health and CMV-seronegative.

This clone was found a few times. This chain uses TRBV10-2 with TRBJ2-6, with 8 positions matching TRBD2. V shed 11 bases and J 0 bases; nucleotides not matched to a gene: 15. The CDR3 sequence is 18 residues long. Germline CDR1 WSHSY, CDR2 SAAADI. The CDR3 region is CAARVGAGEISGANVLTF. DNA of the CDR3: TGCGCCGCCAGGGTGGGAGCGGGAGAGATCTCTGGGGCCAACGTCCTGACTTTC.

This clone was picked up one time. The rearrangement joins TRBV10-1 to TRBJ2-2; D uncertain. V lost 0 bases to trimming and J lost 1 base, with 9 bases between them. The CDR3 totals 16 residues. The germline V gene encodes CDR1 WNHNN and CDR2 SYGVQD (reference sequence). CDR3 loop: CASSESARRNTGELFF. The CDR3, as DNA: TGCGCCAGCAGTGAGTCTGCCAGGCGGAACACCGGGGAGCTGTTTTTT.

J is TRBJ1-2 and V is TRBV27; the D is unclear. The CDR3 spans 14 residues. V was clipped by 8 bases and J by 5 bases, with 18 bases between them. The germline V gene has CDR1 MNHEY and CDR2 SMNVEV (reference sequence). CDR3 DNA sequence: TGTGCCAGCGGACCGCGAGGGATGGTTTATGGCTACACCTTC. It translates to CASGPRGMVYGYTF.

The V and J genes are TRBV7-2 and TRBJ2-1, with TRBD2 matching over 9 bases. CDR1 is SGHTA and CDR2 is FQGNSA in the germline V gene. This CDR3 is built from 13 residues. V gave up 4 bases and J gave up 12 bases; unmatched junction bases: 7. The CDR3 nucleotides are TGTGCCAGCAGCTCCGCGGGGGGGGCCTGGCAGTTCTTC. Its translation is CASSSAGGAWQFF.

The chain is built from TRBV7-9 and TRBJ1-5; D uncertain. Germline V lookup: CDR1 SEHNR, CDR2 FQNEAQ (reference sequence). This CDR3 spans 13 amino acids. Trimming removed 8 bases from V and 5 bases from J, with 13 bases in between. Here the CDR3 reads CASCGPGDQPQHF. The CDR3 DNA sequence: TGTGCCAGCTGCGGGCCTGGGGATCAGCCCCAGCATTTT.

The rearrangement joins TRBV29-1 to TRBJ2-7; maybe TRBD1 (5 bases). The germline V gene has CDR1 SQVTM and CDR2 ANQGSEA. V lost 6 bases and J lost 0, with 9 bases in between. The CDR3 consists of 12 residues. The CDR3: CSVVDTSYEQYF. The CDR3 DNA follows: TGCAGCGTCGTGGACACCTCCTACGAGCAGTACTTC.

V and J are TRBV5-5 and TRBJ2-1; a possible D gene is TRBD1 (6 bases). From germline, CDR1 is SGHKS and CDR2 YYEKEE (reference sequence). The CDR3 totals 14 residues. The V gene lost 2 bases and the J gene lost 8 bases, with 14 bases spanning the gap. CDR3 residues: CASSFGTWGHEQFF. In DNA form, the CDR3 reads TGTGCCAGCAGCTTCGGGACCTGGGGGCATGAGCAGTTCTTC.

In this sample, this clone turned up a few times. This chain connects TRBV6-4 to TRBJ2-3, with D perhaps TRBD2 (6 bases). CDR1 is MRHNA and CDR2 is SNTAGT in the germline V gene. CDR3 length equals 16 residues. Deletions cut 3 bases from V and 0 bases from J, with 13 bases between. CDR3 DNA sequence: TGTGCCAGCAGTGAAGGAGCGGGCGCGAGCACAGATACGCAGTATTTT. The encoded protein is CASSEGAGASTDTQYF.

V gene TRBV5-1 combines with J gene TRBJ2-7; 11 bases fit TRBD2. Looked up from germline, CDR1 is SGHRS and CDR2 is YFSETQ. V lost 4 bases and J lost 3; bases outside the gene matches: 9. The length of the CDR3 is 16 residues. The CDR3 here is CASSLPGTSGIYEQYF. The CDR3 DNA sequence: TGCGCCAGCAGCCTTCCTGGGACTAGCGGCATCTACGAGCAGTACTTC.